A selection of T cell receptor beta chains follows, all from one sample in a study of blood T cell repertoires in COVID-19. This table comes from immunoSEQ multiplex PCR, and its TCRdb copy is limited to in-frame clones, with some not included. The sample records 85,000 to 130,000 clones, around 90% being singletons. The specimen was peripheral blood. The source is a woman aged 55-69 years with acute or convalescent COVID-19. Both conserved end residues are trimmed from each CDR3.

cdr3_aa,v_call,j_call
ASSPTLASYNEQF,TRBV18,TRBJ2-1
ASSWTGGNEKLF,TRBV5-5,TRBJ1-4
AISEGDYNEQF,TRBV10-3,TRBJ2-1
ASIETGVVYEQY,TRBV6-1,TRBJ2-7
ASSFFGVNTEAF,TRBV27,TRBJ1-1
ASSWGGQGEKLF,TRBV6-6,TRBJ1-4
AISETRTRGGGEQF,TRBV10-3,TRBJ2-1
ASSVDGAGGSAF,TRBV10-2,TRBJ1-1
ASSLGDGRSYNEQF,TRBV7-8,TRBJ2-1
ASSEVWQGLSNQPQH,TRBV6-1,TRBJ1-5
ASSQDPGQGTLGYGYT,TRBV3-1/TRBV3-2,TRBJ1-2
ASMGGSGYT,TRBV12-3/TRBV12-4,TRBJ1-2
ASSPGGFGHEQY,TRBV27,TRBJ2-7
ASSQAVGRQETQY,TRBV4-2,TRBJ2-5
ASSQETGGANTEAF,TRBV4-2,TRBJ1-1
ASSLIADSPLH,TRBV12-3/TRBV12-4,TRBJ1-6
ASSLIGTEAF,TRBV11-2,TRBJ1-1
ASTTGNQPQH,TRBV2,TRBJ1-5
AWSARGRGTEAF,TRBV30,TRBJ1-1
ASSRSSGRVGYT,TRBV11-3,TRBJ1-2
ASGDIDNSPLH,TRBV19,TRBJ1-6
ATSREGRRPSPLH,TRBV15,TRBJ1-6
ASSLETGGYGYT,TRBV7-2,TRBJ1-2
ASSLVQGRGSTQY,TRBV28,TRBJ2-3
ASRLPGPRGPQH,TRBV28,TRBJ1-5
ASSSLRGGSEKLF,TRBV27,TRBJ1-4
SVLADSRGLGGYT,TRBV29-1,TRBJ1-2
ASSYSLQTEAF,TRBV6-5,TRBJ1-1
ASRATGTPNTEAF,TRBV10-2,TRBJ1-1
AISESLDLSEAF,TRBV10-3,TRBJ1-1
ASSQGPLAGKETQY,TRBV3-1/TRBV3-2,TRBJ2-5
ASTTRQGAQYSPLH,TRBV5-6,TRBJ1-6
SVGGGMNTEAF,TRBV29-1,TRBJ1-1
AWIEQTNTEAF,TRBV30,TRBJ1-1
AISESRGGVQH,TRBV10-3,TRBJ1-5
ASSQGGHWAGELF,TRBV3-1/TRBV3-2,TRBJ2-2
ASSWGQGNTEAF,TRBV7-8,TRBJ1-1
ASRPGLGSSYEQY,TRBV27,TRBJ2-7
ASSVEAGTEAF,TRBV9,TRBJ1-1
ASSWGTGGLNQPQH,TRBV5-1,TRBJ1-5
ASSLRADRGGEKLF,TRBV11-2,TRBJ1-4
ASSPGQGKANTIY,TRBV5-1,TRBJ1-3
ASSPGGLADTGELF,TRBV11-3,TRBJ2-2
ASSEQGMNTEAF,TRBV6-1,TRBJ1-1
ASSVSPGQFSYGYT,TRBV9,TRBJ1-2
ASSPALQGLSYNEQF,TRBV6-6,TRBJ2-1
ASSLNLDSREAF,TRBV7-3,TRBJ1-1
ASSSETPGQPTDTQY,TRBV5-1,TRBJ2-3
ASSLSFRAGANVLT,TRBV7-8,TRBJ2-6
ASSPGGTSGTSYNEQF,TRBV5-4,TRBJ2-1
ASSETVGGNQYDSGRRY,TRBV6-1,TRBJ2-7
SASGSESYNEQF,TRBV20-1,TRBJ2-1
ASSLIGGSRGELF,TRBV5-4,TRBJ2-2
ASSHGLVNNEQF,TRBV6-5,TRBJ2-1
ASSREGHLEAF,TRBV19,TRBJ1-1
ASSFKYGEPYNEQF,TRBV28,TRBJ2-1